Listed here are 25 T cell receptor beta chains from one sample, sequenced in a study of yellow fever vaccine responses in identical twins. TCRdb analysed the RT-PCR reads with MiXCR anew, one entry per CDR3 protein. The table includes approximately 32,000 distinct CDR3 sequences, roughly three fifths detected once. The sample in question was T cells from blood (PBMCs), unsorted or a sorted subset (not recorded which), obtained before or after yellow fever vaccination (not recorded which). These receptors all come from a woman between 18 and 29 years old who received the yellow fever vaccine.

The chain's CDR3 is CASTLHSGVSGYTF. The DNA of the CDR3 is TGTGCCAGCACGCTCCACTCGGGGGTCTCTGGCTACACCTTC. The chain carries TRBV27 and TRBJ1-2; tentative D call: TRBD1 (5 bases). The CDR3 runs to 14 residues. The V gene lost 7 bases and the J gene lost 7 bases, with 19 bases spanning the gap. The germline V gene encodes CDR1 MNHEY and CDR2 SMNVEV (reference sequence).

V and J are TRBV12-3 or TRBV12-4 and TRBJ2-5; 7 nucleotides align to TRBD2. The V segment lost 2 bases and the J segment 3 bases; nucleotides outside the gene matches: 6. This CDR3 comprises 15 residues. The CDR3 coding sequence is TGTGCCAGCAGTTTATCTAGCGGAATGAAAGAGACCCAGTACTTC. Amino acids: CASSLSSGMKETQYF.

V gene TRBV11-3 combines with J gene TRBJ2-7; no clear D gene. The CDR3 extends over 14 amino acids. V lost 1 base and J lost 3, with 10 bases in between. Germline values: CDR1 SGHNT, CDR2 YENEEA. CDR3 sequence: CASSLGVVGYEQYV. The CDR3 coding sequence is TGTGCCAGCAGCTTAGGTGTGGTGGGCTACGAGCAGTACGTC.

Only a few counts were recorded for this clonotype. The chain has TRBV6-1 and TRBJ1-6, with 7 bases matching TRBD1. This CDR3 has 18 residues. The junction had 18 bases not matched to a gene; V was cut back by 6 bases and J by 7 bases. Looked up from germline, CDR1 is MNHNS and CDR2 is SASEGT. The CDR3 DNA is TGTGCCAGCAGCAACGCCCATCCCCGGGACAGTAAAAATTCACCCCTCCACTTT. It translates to CASSNAHPRDSKNSPLHF.

The CDR3 sequence is CASNRLAGGTGELFF. CDR3 DNA sequence: TGTGCCAGCAACAGACTAGCGGGCGGCACCGGGGAGCTGTTTTTT. The rearrangement uses TRBV6-1 and TRBJ2-2, with 10 bases identical to TRBD2. Germline V gene sequence: CDR1 MNHNS, CDR2 SASEGT. The V gene end was trimmed by 7 bases and the J gene end by 4 bases; junction bases not matched to a gene: 6. The CDR3 extends over 15 amino acids.

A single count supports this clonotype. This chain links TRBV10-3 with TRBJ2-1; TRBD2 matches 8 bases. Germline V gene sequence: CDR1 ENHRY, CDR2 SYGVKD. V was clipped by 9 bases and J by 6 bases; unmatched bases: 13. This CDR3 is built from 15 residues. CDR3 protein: CAIIAGGAAGNEQFF. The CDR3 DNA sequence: TGTGCCATTATCGCCGGGGGGGCCGCTGGCAATGAGCAGTTCTTC.

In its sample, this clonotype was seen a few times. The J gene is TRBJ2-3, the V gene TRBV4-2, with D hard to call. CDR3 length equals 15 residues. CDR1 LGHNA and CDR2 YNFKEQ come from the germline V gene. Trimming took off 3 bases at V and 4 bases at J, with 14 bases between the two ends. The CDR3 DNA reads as TGTGCCAGCAGCCAGGCGCTAACGAGACCAGATACGCAGTATTTT. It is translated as CASSQALTRPDTQYF.

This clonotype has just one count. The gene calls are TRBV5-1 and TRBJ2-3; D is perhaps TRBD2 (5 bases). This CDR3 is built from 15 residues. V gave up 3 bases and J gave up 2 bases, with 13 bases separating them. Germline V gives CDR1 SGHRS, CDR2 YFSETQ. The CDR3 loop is CASSYSDSHTDTQYF. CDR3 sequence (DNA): TGCGCCAGCAGCTATTCGGACTCTCACACAGATACGCAGTATTTT.

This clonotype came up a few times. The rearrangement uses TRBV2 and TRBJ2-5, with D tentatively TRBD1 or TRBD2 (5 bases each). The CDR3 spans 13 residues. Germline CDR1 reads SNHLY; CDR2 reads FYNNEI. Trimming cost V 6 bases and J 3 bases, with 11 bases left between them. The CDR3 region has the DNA TGTGCCAGCAGCGCTATGGGGGAAGAGACCCAGTACTTC. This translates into CASSAMGEETQYF.

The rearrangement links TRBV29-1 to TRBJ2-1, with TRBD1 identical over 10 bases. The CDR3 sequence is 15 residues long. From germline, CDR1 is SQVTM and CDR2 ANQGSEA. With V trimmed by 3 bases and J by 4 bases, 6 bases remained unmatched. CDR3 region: CSVEPGTGVYNEQFF. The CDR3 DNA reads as TGCAGCGTTGAGCCCGGGACAGGGGTTTACAATGAGCAGTTCTTC.

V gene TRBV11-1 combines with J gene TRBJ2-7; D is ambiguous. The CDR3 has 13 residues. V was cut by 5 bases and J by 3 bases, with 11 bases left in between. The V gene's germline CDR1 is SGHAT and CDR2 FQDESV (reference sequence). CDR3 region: CASSPDQNYEQYV. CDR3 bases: TGTGCCAGCAGCCCCGACCAGAACTACGAGCAGTACGTC.

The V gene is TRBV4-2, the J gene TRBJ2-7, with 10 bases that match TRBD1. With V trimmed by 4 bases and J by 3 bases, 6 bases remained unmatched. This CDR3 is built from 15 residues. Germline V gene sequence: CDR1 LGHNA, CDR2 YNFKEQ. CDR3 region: CASSRPGTGDYEQYF. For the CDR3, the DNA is TGTGCCAGCAGCCGTCCCGGGACAGGGGACTACGAGCAGTACTTC.

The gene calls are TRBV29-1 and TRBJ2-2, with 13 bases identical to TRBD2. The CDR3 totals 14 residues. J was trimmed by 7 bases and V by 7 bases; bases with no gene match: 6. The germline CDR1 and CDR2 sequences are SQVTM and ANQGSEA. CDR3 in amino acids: CSGQTSGRFGELFF. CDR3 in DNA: TGCAGCGGTCAGACTAGCGGGAGGTTCGGGGAGCTGTTTTTT.

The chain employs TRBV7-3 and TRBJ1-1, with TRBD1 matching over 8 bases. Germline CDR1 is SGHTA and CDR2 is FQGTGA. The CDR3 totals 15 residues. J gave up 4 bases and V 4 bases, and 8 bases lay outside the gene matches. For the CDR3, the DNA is TGTGCCAGCAGCTCAACCAGGGGGCCCGGCACTGAAGCTTTCTTT. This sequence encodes CASSSTRGPGTEAFF.

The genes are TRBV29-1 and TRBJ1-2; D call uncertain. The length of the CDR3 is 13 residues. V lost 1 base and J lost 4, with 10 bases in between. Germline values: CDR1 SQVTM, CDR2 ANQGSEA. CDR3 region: CSVEVTDFYGYTF. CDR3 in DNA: TGCAGCGTTGAAGTCACGGATTTCTATGGCTACACCTTC.

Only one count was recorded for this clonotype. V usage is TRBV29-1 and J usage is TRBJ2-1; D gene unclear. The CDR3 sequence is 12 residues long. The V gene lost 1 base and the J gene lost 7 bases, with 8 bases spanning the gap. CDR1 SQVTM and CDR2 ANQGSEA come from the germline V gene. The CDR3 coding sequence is TGCAGCGTTGAAGTGGCCAGAAATGAGCAGTTCTTC. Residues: CSVEVARNEQFF.

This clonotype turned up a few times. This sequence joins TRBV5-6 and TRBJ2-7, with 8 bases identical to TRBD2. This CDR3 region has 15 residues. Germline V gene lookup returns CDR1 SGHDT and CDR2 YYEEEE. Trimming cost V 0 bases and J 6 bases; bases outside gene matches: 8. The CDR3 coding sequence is TGTGCCAGCAGCTTGGAGTCCGGGGGGGCTGGCGAGCAGTACGTC. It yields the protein CASSLESGGAGEQYV.

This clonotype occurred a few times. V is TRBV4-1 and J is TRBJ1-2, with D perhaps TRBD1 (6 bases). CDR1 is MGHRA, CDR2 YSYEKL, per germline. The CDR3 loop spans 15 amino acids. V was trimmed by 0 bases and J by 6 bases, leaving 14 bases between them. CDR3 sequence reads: CASSQDLQGYHGYTF. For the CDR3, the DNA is TGCGCCAGCAGCCAAGATCTCCAGGGGTACCATGGCTACACCTTC.

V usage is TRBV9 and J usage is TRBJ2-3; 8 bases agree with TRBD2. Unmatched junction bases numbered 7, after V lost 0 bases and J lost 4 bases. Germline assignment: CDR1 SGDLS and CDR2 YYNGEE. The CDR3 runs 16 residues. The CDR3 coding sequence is TGTGCCAGCAGCGTAGCTGGGGCGGGAGGATCAGATACGCAGTATTTT. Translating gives CASSVAGAGGSDTQYF.

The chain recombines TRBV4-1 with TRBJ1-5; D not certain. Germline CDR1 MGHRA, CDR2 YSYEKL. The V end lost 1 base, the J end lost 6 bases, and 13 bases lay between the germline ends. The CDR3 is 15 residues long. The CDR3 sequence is CASSQGVLGSQPQHF. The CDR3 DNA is TGCGCCAGCAGCCAAGGGGTTCTGGGGTCTCAGCCCCAGCATTTT.

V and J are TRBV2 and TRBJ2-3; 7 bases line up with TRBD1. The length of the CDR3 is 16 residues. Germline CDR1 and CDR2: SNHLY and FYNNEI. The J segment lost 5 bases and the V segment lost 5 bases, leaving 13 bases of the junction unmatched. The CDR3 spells CASSLLGGAGQDTQYF. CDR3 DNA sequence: TGTGCCAGCAGTCTTCTAGGGGGCGCCGGGCAAGATACGCAGTATTTT.

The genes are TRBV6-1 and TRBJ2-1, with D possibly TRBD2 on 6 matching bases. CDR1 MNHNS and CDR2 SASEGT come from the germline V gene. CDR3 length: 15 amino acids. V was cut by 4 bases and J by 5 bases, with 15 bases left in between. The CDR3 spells CASSGTGETHNEQFF. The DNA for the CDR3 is TGTGCCAGCAGTGGGACGGGAGAGACCCACAATGAGCAGTTCTTC.

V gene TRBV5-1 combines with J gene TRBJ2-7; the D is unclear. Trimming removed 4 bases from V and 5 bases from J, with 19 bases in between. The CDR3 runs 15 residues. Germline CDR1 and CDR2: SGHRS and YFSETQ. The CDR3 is CASSPRTPISDEQYF. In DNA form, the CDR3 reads TGCGCCAGCAGCCCTAGGACCCCCATCAGCGACGAGCAGTACTTC.

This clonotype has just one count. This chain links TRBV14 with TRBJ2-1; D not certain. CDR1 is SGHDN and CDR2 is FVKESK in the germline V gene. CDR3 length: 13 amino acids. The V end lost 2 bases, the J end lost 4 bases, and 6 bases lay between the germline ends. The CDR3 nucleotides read TGTGCCAGCAGCCAATGGGGATACAATGAGCAGTTCTTC. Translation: CASSQWGYNEQFF.

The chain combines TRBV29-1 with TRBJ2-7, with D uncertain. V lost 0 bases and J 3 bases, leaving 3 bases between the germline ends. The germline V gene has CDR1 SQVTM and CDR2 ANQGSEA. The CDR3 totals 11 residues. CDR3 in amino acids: CSVEENYEQYF. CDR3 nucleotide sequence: TGCAGCGTTGAAGAAAACTACGAGCAGTACTTC.